These 14 T cell receptor beta chains were all obtained from the same sample, sequenced in a study of blood T cell repertoires in COVID-19. TCRdb keeps only in-frame clones here, not all; method: immunoSEQ multiplex PCR. The sample includes approximately 470,000 clones, around 85% of them seen just once. The sequenced sample was peripheral blood. The receptors shown here come from a human donor in a cohort sampled during active COVID-19.

The DNA for the CDR3 is TGTGCCAGCAGCCAAGAGCCGACACAAAGGGGCCACACTGAAGCTTTCTTT. Its protein product is CASSQEPTQRGHTEAFF. The chain is built from TRBV3-1 (or the pseudogene TRBV3-2) and TRBJ1-1; D might be TRBD1 (5 bases). Trimming shortened V by 0 bases and J by 3 bases, and 17 bases separated the two germline ends. This CDR3 contains 17 residues. Germline V CDR1 and CDR2: LGHDT, YNNKEL (reference sequence).

This clone was observed a single time. This sequence joins TRBV15 and TRBJ2-7; D perhaps matches TRBD2 (6 bases). V was cut by 5 bases and J by 2 bases, with 16 bases left in between. The CDR3 length is 15 residues. Germline V gene sequence: CDR1 LNHNV, CDR2 YYDKDF (reference sequence). For the CDR3, the DNA is TGTGCCACCAGCTTTGGTGGGGGGTTCCCCTACGAGCAGTACTTC. Translation: CATSFGGGFPYEQYF.

This clone was observed once. CDR3: CASSLSIPGAGGPATQYF. The CDR3 DNA follows: TGTGCCAGCAGTTTATCGATTCCCGGAGCGGGAGGGCCGGCGACGCAGTATTTT. V usage is TRBV27 and J usage is TRBJ2-3; TRBD2 agrees at 10 bases. Trimming removed 0 bases from V and 9 bases from J; junction bases left unmatched: 15. Germline CDR1 MNHEY, CDR2 SMNVEV (reference sequence). The CDR3 consists of 18 residues.

V usage is TRBV4-3 and J usage is TRBJ2-7, with TRBD1 as a possible D gene (6 bases). Trimming stripped 4 bases from V and 0 bases from J, with 13 bases between. The CDR3 is 15 residues long. Germline V gene lookup returns CDR1 LGHNA and CDR2 YSLEER. The CDR3 sequence: CASSRYRASSYEQYF. The CDR3 DNA reads TGCGCCAGCAGCCGCTACAGGGCTAGCTCCTACGAGCAGTACTTC.

The J gene is TRBJ2-3, the V gene TRBV10-1, with D possibly TRBD1 on 6 matching bases. The germline V gene encodes CDR1 WNHNN and CDR2 SYGVQD (reference sequence). CDR3 length: 16 amino acids. Trimming removed 0 bases at V and 4 bases at J, with 14 bases between. The CDR3 bases are TGCGCCAGCAGTGAGTCCCAGGGGAGTGGTGCAGATACGCAGTATTTT. It specifies CASSESQGSGADTQYF.

V is TRBV3-1 (or the pseudogene TRBV3-2) and J is TRBJ2-7; 8 nucleotides match TRBD2. Germline CDR1 is LGHDT and CDR2 is YNNKEL (reference sequence). The trim removed 4 bases at V and 5 bases at J, leaving 10 bases unmatched. The CDR3 has 15 amino acids. CDR3 DNA: TGTGCCAGCAGCCCCCTCCCAGCGGGAGTCGACGAGCAGTACTTC. Amino acid sequence: CASSPLPAGVDEQYF.

The gene calls are TRBV28 and TRBJ1-5, with TRBD1 as a possible D gene (5 bases). The V end lost 2 bases, the J end lost 5 bases, and 10 bases lay between the germline ends. CDR3 length: 14 residues. Germline-derived CDR1 and CDR2 are MDHEN and SYDVKM. The CDR3 DNA reads TGTGCCAGCAGTTTACAACAGGTCTATCAGCCCCAGCATTTT. Protein sequence: CASSLQQVYQPQHF. Using reference TRBV28 and TRBJ1-5 for the parts outside the CDR3, the full variable domain is DVKVTQSSRYLVKRTGEKVFLECVQDMDHENMFWYRQDPGLGLRLIYFSYDVKMKEKGDIPEGYSVSREKKERFSLILESASTNQTSMYLCASSLQQVYQPQHFGDGTRLSIL.

This chain connects TRBV28 to TRBJ1-2, with 8 nucleotides matching TRBD1. The CDR3 loop spans 16 amino acids. Germline CDR1 and CDR2: MDHEN and SYDVKM. Trimming cost V 8 bases and J 4 bases; bases outside gene matches: 15. CDR3 protein: CASLQGGSGILYGYTF. In DNA, the CDR3 is TGTGCCAGCCTACAGGGGGGCAGTGGGATACTCTATGGCTACACCTTC.

This chain joins TRBV11-3 and TRBJ2-7, with 15 bases that match TRBD2. V shed 3 bases, J shed 2 bases, and the junction held 11 bases outside the gene matches. Germline V lookup: CDR1 SGHNT, CDR2 YENEEA. CDR3 size: 19 residues. For the CDR3, the DNA is TGTGCCAGCAGCTTGGAGGGACCGGGACTAGCGGGAGGTCCCTACGAGCAGTACTTC. It is translated as CASSLEGPGLAGGPYEQYF.

V and J are TRBV30 and TRBJ2-7; TRBD1 aligns across 10 bases. This CDR3 contains 15 residues. V shed 3 bases, J shed 0 bases, and the junction held 5 bases outside the gene matches. The germline V gene has CDR1 GTSNPN and CDR2 SVGIG (reference sequence). The CDR3 region is CAWRGQGPVSYEQYF. The CDR3 DNA reads TGTGCCTGGAGGGGACAGGGGCCTGTCTCCTACGAGCAGTACTTC.

The V and J genes are TRBV6-1 and TRBJ1-5, with D possibly TRBD1 on 5 matching bases. V was trimmed by 0 bases and J by 4 bases, leaving 13 bases between them. The CDR3 runs 16 residues. CDR1 MNHNS and CDR2 SASEGT come from the germline V gene. The CDR3 loop reads CASSEARPGFNQPQHF. The DNA of the CDR3 is TGTGCCAGCAGTGAAGCCCGTCCAGGGTTTAATCAGCCCCAGCATTTT.

The chain employs TRBV9 and TRBJ1-3; maybe TRBD1 (6 bases). Germline lookup yields CDR1 SGDLS and CDR2 YYNGEE. The length of the CDR3 is 15 residues. V lost 3 bases to trimming and J lost 4 bases, with 14 bases between them. The CDR3 DNA sequence: TGTGCCAGCAGCGCCCATACAGGGAACGGAAACACCATATATTTT. The encoded protein is CASSAHTGNGNTIYF. Full variable domain (rest looked up from reference TRBV9 and TRBJ1-3): DSGVTQTPKHLITATGQRVTLRCSPRSGDLSVYWYQQSLDQGLQFLIQYYNGEERAKGNILERFSAQQFPDLHSELNLSSLELGDSALYFCASSAHTGNGNTIYFGEGSWLTVV.

The chain recombines TRBV11-2 with TRBJ1-3, with D tentatively TRBD1 (5 bases). The V gene's germline CDR1 is SGHAT and CDR2 FQNNGV. The CDR3 sequence is 14 residues long. Deletions cut 5 bases from V and 3 bases from J, with 11 bases between. The chain's CDR3 is CASSPTRVGNTIYF. The CDR3 coding sequence is TGTGCCAGCAGCCCAACCAGGGTTGGAAACACCATATATTTT.

In this sample, this clone turned up once. V gene TRBV6-5 combines with J gene TRBJ2-3; TRBD2 aligns across 10 bases. V shed 6 bases and J 5 bases; nucleotides not matched to a gene: 8. The CDR3 loop spans 15 amino acids. CDR1 and CDR2 (germline): MNHEY, SVGAGI. In DNA form, the CDR3 reads TGTGCCAGCAGATCACTAGCGGGGCGTGGAGATACGCAGTATTTT. Translating it yields CASRSLAGRGDTQYF.